The 18 T cell receptor beta chains below all came from one sample that was sequenced in a study of blood T cell repertoires in COVID-19. Repertoires were generated with immunoSEQ multiplex PCR, while TCRdb's copy carries only in-frame clones and drops some. This table has around 42,000 clones, about 85% appearing once. The sample was peripheral blood. These receptors were taken from a woman in her 70s in a cohort sampled during active COVID-19.

The rearrangement uses TRBV29-1 and TRBJ2-3, with 14 bases lining up with TRBD2. The CDR3 is made up of 13 amino acids. After removal of 7 bases from V and 6 bases from J, the junction contained 3 bases not matched to a gene. Germline loops: CDR1 SQVTM, CDR2 ANQGSEA. CDR3: CSAWTSGRDTQYF. CDR3 in DNA: TGCAGCGCCTGGACTAGCGGGAGGGATACGCAGTATTTT.

The chain has TRBV3-1 (or the pseudogene TRBV3-2) and TRBJ2-5, with D tentatively TRBD2 (6 bases). This CDR3 comprises 14 residues. Trimming took off 1 base at V and 5 bases at J, with 11 bases between the two ends. Germline V gene data show CDR1 as LGHDT and CDR2 as YNNKEL (reference sequence). CDR3: CASSQGSGEETQYF. CDR3 nucleotides: TGTGCCAGCAGCCAAGGATCGGGAGAGGAGACCCAGTACTTC.

The chain joins TRBV28 to TRBJ1-2, with D possibly TRBD1 on 5 matching bases. The CDR3 is 15 residues long. Germline V gene lookup returns CDR1 MDHEN and CDR2 SYDVKM. The V and J ends lost 2 bases and 0 bases respectively, with 10 bases between them. The CDR3 nucleotides are TGTGCCAGCAGTTTAAACAGGCCCTCTAACTATGGCTACACCTTC. Amino acid sequence: CASSLNRPSNYGYTF.

The CDR3 DNA is TGTGCCAGCAGTTCCCGGCTTCCCAGGCTAGCGGGTCCCCCCTACGAGCAGTACTTC. It is translated as CASSSRLPRLAGPPYEQYF. The chain has TRBV27 and TRBJ2-7, with 8 positions matching TRBD2. Losses at the gene ends were 4 bases for V and 2 bases for J; bases not matched to a gene: 19. Germline CDR1 MNHEY, CDR2 SMNVEV (reference sequence). CDR3 size: 19 residues.

This sequence joins TRBV28 and TRBJ2-3; the D is unclear. Germline V CDR1 and CDR2: MDHEN, SYDVKM. The CDR3 is 14 residues long. V gave up 1 base and J gave up 4 bases, with 9 bases separating them. The CDR3 coding sequence is TGTGCCAGCAGTTTATCATTGGCCGCAGATACGCAGTATTTT. Its translation is CASSLSLAADTQYF. The variable domain in full, completed from reference TRBV28 and TRBJ2-3, reads DVKVTQSSRYLVKRTGEKVFLECVQDMDHENMFWYRQDPGLGLRLIYFSYDVKMKEKGDIPEGYSVSREKKERFSLILESASTNQTSMYLCASSLSLAADTQYFGPGTRLTVL.

The CDR3 loop is CASSYPPAGGNGYTF. Here the CDR3 DNA reads TGTGCCAGCAGTTACCCCCCGGCAGGGGGCAATGGCTACACCTTC. The gene calls are TRBV6-2 or TRBV6-3 and TRBJ1-2; 8 bases are a match to TRBD1. Germline loops: CDR1 MNHEY, CDR2 SVGEGT. This CDR3 region has 15 residues. With V trimmed by 2 bases and J by 6 bases, 8 bases remained unmatched.

The chain combines TRBV19 with TRBJ2-6, with D hard to call. The V and J ends lost 5 bases and 2 bases respectively, with 7 bases between them. Germline loops: CDR1 LNHDA, CDR2 SQIVND (reference sequence). The CDR3 covers 14 residues. In DNA, the CDR3 is TGTGCCAGTAGTCCGGGTGCTGGGGCCAACGTCCTGACTTTC. This translates into CASSPGAGANVLTF.

The rearrangement links TRBV24-1 to TRBJ1-5, with TRBD1 matching over 7 bases. The CDR3 runs 17 residues. Germline CDR1 KGHDR, CDR2 SFDVKD. V lost 2 bases to trimming and J lost 1 base; unmatched junction nucleotides: 7. CDR3 DNA sequence: TGTGCCACCAGTGATTCACGACAGGGTAGGAGCAATCAGCCCCAGCATTTT. Protein: CATSDSRQGRSNQPQHF.

V gene TRBV6-6 combines with J gene TRBJ1-1; D ambiguous. Germline assignment: CDR1 MNHNY and CDR2 SVGAGI (reference sequence). With 10 bases removed from V and 1 base from J, the gap between germline ends came to 19 bases. The CDR3 length is 15 residues. This chain's CDR3 is CATRPADRGNTEAFF. CDR3 bases: TGTGCCACCCGACCTGCGGATCGGGGGAACACTGAAGCTTTCTTT.

With regard to this clone: An end of the junction does not agree with germline; a read error may underlie this. This chain connects TRBV7-7 to TRBJ2-1; the match to TRBD2 covers 13 bases. CDR3 length equals 16 residues. The germline gives CDR1 SSHAT, CDR2 FNYEAQ (reference sequence). The CDR3 DNA reads TGTGCTAGCAGCGCGGGACTAGCGGGACCGAACAATGAGCAGTTCTTC. Its translation: CASSAGLAGPNNEQFF.

The V and J genes are TRBV6-2 or TRBV6-3 and TRBJ2-7, with TRBD1 identical over 10 bases. Germline V gene data show CDR1 as MNHEY and CDR2 as SVGEGT. The CDR3 sequence is 15 residues long. The junction had 6 bases not matched to a gene; V was cut back by 2 bases and J by 5 bases. For the CDR3, the DNA is TGTGCCAGCAGTTACCCGGGACAGGGGTTGGACGAGCAGTACTTC. Translated: CASSYPGQGLDEQYF.

The chain joins TRBV4-1 to TRBJ2-3; TRBD2 is a possible D gene (6 bases). The CDR3 covers 16 residues. The germline V gene encodes CDR1 MGHRA and CDR2 YSYEKL. V was pared by 1 base and J by 2 bases, with 13 bases between. DNA of the CDR3: TGCGCCAGCAGCCAAGGGGAGGTAGCCCCCACAGATACGCAGTATTTT. Translating it yields CASSQGEVAPTDTQYF.

The chain employs TRBV27 and TRBJ1-6, with D tentatively TRBD1 (5 bases). The germline gives CDR1 MNHEY, CDR2 SMNVEV (reference sequence). Between the trimmed V and J ends, which lost 5 bases and 6 bases, there was a span of 14 bases. The CDR3 loop spans 15 amino acids. Here the CDR3 DNA reads TGTGCCAGCAGTAGGGGCCCCCTGGGTAATTCACCCCTCCACTTT. This translates into CASSRGPLGNSPLHF.

The sample holds one count of this clone. The CDR3 loop is CASSPASGRAGELFF. CDR3 coding DNA: TGTGCCAGCAGCCCGGCGAGCGGGAGGGCCGGGGAGCTGTTTTTT. The chain carries TRBV7-2 and TRBJ2-2; TRBD2 aligns across 10 bases. The trim removed 5 bases at V and 6 bases at J, leaving 6 bases unmatched. The CDR3 has 15 amino acids. Germline values: CDR1 SGHTA, CDR2 FQGNSA.

The chain has TRBV19 and TRBJ2-5; possible D gene TRBD1, 6 bases. The ends were cut back, 2 bases at V and 5 bases at J, with 12 bases in the middle. The germline V gene has CDR1 LNHDA and CDR2 SQIVND (reference sequence). The CDR3 contains 14 residues. The CDR3 DNA is TGTGCCAGTAGTATACAGGGGTTAGGCGAGACCCAGTACTTC. As protein: CASSIQGLGETQYF.

The chain recombines TRBV7-9 with TRBJ2-2; 10 bases match TRBD2. Germline loops: CDR1 SEHNR, CDR2 FQNEAQ (reference sequence). The CDR3 contains 16 residues. Trimming cost V 7 bases and J 1 base; bases outside gene matches: 6. The CDR3 DNA reads TGTGCCAGCACCTTCGCTAGCGGGAGGAACACCGGGGAGCTGTTTTTT. Residues: CASTFASGRNTGELFF.

The chain combines TRBV6-6 with TRBJ1-2; D is possibly TRBD1 (6 bases). The CDR3 is made up of 14 amino acids. V was cut by 4 bases and J by 3 bases, with 12 bases left in between. Germline CDR1 is MNHNY and CDR2 is SVGAGI (reference sequence). The CDR3 spells CASSSQGNDYGYTF. In nucleotides, the CDR3 is TGTGCCAGCAGTTCTCAGGGGAACGACTATGGCTACACCTTC.

V gene TRBV7-2 combines with J gene TRBJ2-1; 10 positions match TRBD2. The trim removed 1 base at V and 7 bases at J, leaving 4 bases unmatched. The germline V gene has CDR1 SGHTA and CDR2 FQGNSA. CDR3 length: 15 amino acids. CDR3 coding DNA: TGTGCCAGCAGCTTAGATAGCGGGAGGCTGAATGAGCAGTTCTTC. Amino acid sequence: CASSLDSGRLNEQFF.